One and the same sample provided the 27 T cell receptor beta chains below, sequenced in a study of blood T cell repertoires in COVID-19. Here immunoSEQ multiplex PCR was the method, and the copy in TCRdb shows in-frame clones only, minus some. The table records 97,000 or so clones, roughly 80% of them present only once. Sequences were obtained from peripheral blood. The source is a man in his 70s with active or convalescent COVID-19.

The chain carries TRBV6-5 and TRBJ1-1, with D unclear. This CDR3 is 14 amino acids long. Trimming stripped 7 bases from V and 0 bases from J, with 12 bases between. The V gene's germline CDR1 is MNHEY and CDR2 SVGAGI. For the CDR3, the DNA is TGTGCCAGCAAACCCCGGCGGTTGAACACTGAAGCTTTCTTT. Translated: CASKPRRLNTEAFF.

The rearrangement joins TRBV6-4 to TRBJ2-7, with TRBD2 matching over 8 bases. Germline V gives CDR1 MRHNA, CDR2 SNTAGT. V lost 6 bases and J lost 7; bases outside the gene matches: 8. The CDR3 spans 13 residues. As DNA, the CDR3 is TGTGCCAGCAGACCAGAGGCGGGAGGAGAGCAGTACTTC. It translates to CASRPEAGGEQYF.

The V gene is TRBV5-1, the J gene TRBJ2-5; no clear D gene. CDR3 length: 15 amino acids. Germline CDR1 reads SGHRS; CDR2 reads YFSETQ. V gave up 2 bases and J gave up 2 bases, with 13 bases separating them. CDR3 bases: TGCGCCAGCAGCTTATCGGGTATACCTCAAGAGACCCAGTACTTC. Protein sequence: CASSLSGIPQETQYF.

The chain recombines TRBV5-1 with TRBJ2-1; no firm D call. The length of the CDR3 is 14 residues. From germline, CDR1 is SGHRS and CDR2 YFSETQ. Trimming removed 4 bases from V and 0 bases from J, with 8 bases in between. CDR3 nucleotide sequence: TGCGCCAGCAGCCAGGAAAGCTCCTACAATGAGCAGTTCTTC. This encodes CASSQESSYNEQFF. Together with reference TRBV5-1 and TRBJ2-1, the CDR3 gives the full variable domain: KAGVTQTPRYLIKTRGQQVTLSCSPISGHRSVSWYQQTPGQGLQFLFEYFSETQRNKGNFPGRFSGRQFSNSRSEMNVSTLELGDSALYLCASSQESSYNEQFFGPGTRLTVL.

The V gene is TRBV30, the J gene TRBJ1-2; maybe TRBD1 (5 bases). Trimming took off 4 bases at V and 8 bases at J, with 20 bases between the two ends. The CDR3 has 14 residues. CDR1 and CDR2 from the germline V gene are GTSNPN and SVGIG (reference sequence). CDR3 region: CAWIPDKPTSGYTF. DNA for the CDR3: TGTGCCTGGATCCCGGACAAACCTACGTCGGGCTACACCTTC. The full variable domain, with the rest looked up from reference TRBV30 and TRBJ1-2, is SQTIHQWPATLVQPVGSPLSLECTVEGTSNPNLYWYRQAAGRGLQLLFYSVGIGQISSEVPQNLSASRPQDRQFILSSKKLLLSDSGFYLCAWIPDKPTSGYTFGSGTRLTVV.

CDR3 sequence: CASSQGDRGTGELFF. In DNA form, the CDR3 reads TGTGCCAGCAGCCAGGGGGACAGGGGAACCGGGGAGCTGTTTTTT. The chain employs TRBV4-2 and TRBJ2-2; 10 bases line up with TRBD1. Germline-derived CDR1 and CDR2 are LGHNA and YNFKEQ. V was pared by 3 bases and J by 5 bases, with 3 bases of the junction left unmatched. The CDR3 has 15 amino acids.

J is TRBJ2-4 and V is TRBV27, with TRBD1 as a possible D gene (5 bases). Germline lookup yields CDR1 MNHEY and CDR2 SMNVEV (reference sequence). The V end lost 5 bases, the J end lost 6 bases, and 14 bases lay between the germline ends. This CDR3 contains 14 residues. CDR3 in DNA: TGTGCCAGCAGTCCAGGGCCAATCGGAAACATTCAGTACTTC. Protein sequence: CASSPGPIGNIQYF.

This chain uses TRBV4-3 with TRBJ2-1, with TRBD2 matching over 10 bases. Germline loops: CDR1 LGHNA, CDR2 YSLEER. V gave up 0 bases and J gave up 5 bases; unmatched junction bases: 7. The CDR3 is 17 residues long. Here the CDR3 reads CASSQDFGLAADNEQFF. CDR3 DNA sequence: TGCGCCAGCAGCCAAGATTTCGGACTAGCGGCGGACAATGAGCAGTTCTTC.

The V call is TRBV19, the J call TRBJ1-1, with no clear D. The V and J ends lost 8 bases and 0 bases respectively, with 10 bases between them. Germline V gene data show CDR1 as LNHDA and CDR2 as SQIVND (reference sequence). This CDR3 has 13 amino acids. DNA for the CDR3: TGTGCCAGTGGGAGTAACATGAACACTGAAGCTTTCTTT. Translated, it gives CASGSNMNTEAFF.

The rearrangement links TRBV6-5 to TRBJ2-1, with TRBD2 matching 8 bases. V was pared by 2 bases and J by 9 bases, with 9 bases of the junction left unmatched. The CDR3 has 15 residues. CDR1 is MNHEY, CDR2 SVGAGI, per germline. CDR3 sequence (DNA): TGTGCCAGCAGTTACGAGGGACTAGAGACTGGTGAGCAGTTCTTC. It yields the protein CASSYEGLETGEQFF.

The rearrangement joins TRBV7-9 to TRBJ2-7, with 8 bases fitting TRBD1. V shed 1 base and J 6 bases; nucleotides not matched to a gene: 2. The CDR3 sequence is 13 residues long. Germline V lookup: CDR1 SEHNR, CDR2 FQNEAQ (reference sequence). The DNA for the CDR3 is TGTGCCAGCAGCTTAGGGACAGGGTCCGAGCAGTACTTC. It is translated as CASSLGTGSEQYF.

V and J are TRBV5-4 and TRBJ2-3; 8 bases are a match to TRBD2. Trimming at V came to 0 bases and at J to 0 bases, leaving 3 bases not matched to a gene. The germline V gene has CDR1 SGHNT and CDR2 YYREEE (reference sequence). The CDR3 has 16 amino acids. CDR3 coding DNA: TGTGCCAGCAGCTTGGCGGGGGGGATTAGCACAGATACGCAGTATTTT. Translating gives CASSLAGGISTDTQYF.

This chain joins TRBV29-1 and TRBJ1-1; TRBD1 matches 8 bases. Germline CDR1 and CDR2: SQVTM and ANQGSEA. The junction had 9 bases not matched to a gene; V was cut back by 5 bases and J by 4 bases. This CDR3 spans 14 amino acids. In nucleotides, the CDR3 is TGCAGCGTTTCGGGGACAGGCCGGATCACTGAAGCTTTCTTT. This codes for CSVSGTGRITEAFF.

In this sample, this clone turned up once. This chain uses TRBV3-1 (or the pseudogene TRBV3-2) with TRBJ2-3; 9 bases align to TRBD2. J gave up 5 bases and V 8 bases, and 11 bases lay outside the gene matches. CDR1 and CDR2 from the germline V gene are LGHDT and YNNKEL (reference sequence). The length of the CDR3 is 15 residues. Here the CDR3 reads CASRGGGAPGDTQYF. CDR3 coding DNA: TGTGCCAGCCGGGGCGGGGGGGCCCCCGGAGATACGCAGTATTTT.

This chain connects TRBV9 to TRBJ2-1; D remains ambiguous. Trimming shortened V by 0 bases and J by 6 bases, and 13 bases separated the two germline ends. The CDR3 consists of 15 residues. CDR1 is SGDLS and CDR2 is YYNGEE in the germline V gene. In DNA form, the CDR3 reads TGTGCCAGCAGCGTAGAACCCTATGCCCGCAATGAGCAGTTCTTC. It codes for CASSVEPYARNEQFF.

This rearrangement joins TRBV5-1 to TRBJ1-4, with D uncertain. The germline V gene has CDR1 SGHRS and CDR2 YFSETQ. The CDR3 has 15 residues. Trimming shortened V by 4 bases and J by 7 bases, and 17 bases separated the two germline ends. The CDR3 bases are TGCGCCAGCAGCCCGGTGGTGGGCTACGGTGAAAAACTGTTTTTT. Translation: CASSPVVGYGEKLFF.

The V call is TRBV4-3, the J call TRBJ1-3, with a tentative D call TRBD1 (6 bases). The CDR3 totals 10 residues. Per germline, CDR1 LGHNA and CDR2 YSLEER. V gave up 8 bases and J gave up 11 bases, with 10 bases separating them. In DNA form, the CDR3 reads TGCGCCAGCCCGGGGGGGCCCATATATTTT. Translation: CASPGGPIYF.

This chain links TRBV25-1 with TRBJ1-1; TRBD1 matches 7 bases. Trimming took 4 bases from V and 0 from J; bases not matched to a gene: 8. This CDR3 comprises 16 residues. Germline V lookup: CDR1 MGHDK, CDR2 SYGVNS. CDR3 DNA sequence: TGTGCCAGCAGTGGATTTACCGGGACAGTGAACACTGAAGCTTTCTTT. Amino acid sequence: CASSGFTGTVNTEAFF.

Remarks on this clone: One end of the junction fails to match germline, which may point to a read error. V usage is TRBV25-1 and J usage is TRBJ1-1, with a possible D match to TRBD1 (6 bases). This CDR3 comprises 15 residues. Germline V gene sequence: CDR1 MGHDK, CDR2 SYGVNS. The CDR3 reads CASRESGHTNYEAFF. The CDR3 DNA sequence: TGTGCCAGCAGAGAATCGGGACACACGAATTATGAAGCTTTCTTT.

The chain uses TRBV2 and TRBJ1-2, with 10 bases aligning to TRBD1. The V gene's germline CDR1 is SNHLY and CDR2 FYNNEI. The V and J ends lost 5 bases and 7 bases, in that order; junction bases with no gene match: 10. This CDR3 is built from 15 residues. CDR3 protein: CASSPRRGQGLGYTF. In nucleotides, the CDR3 is TGTGCCAGCAGTCCACGGAGGGGACAGGGGCTTGGCTACACCTTC.

This clone was picked up a small number of times. CDR3 in DNA: TGTGCCAGCAGCTTGTCGACAGGGGCTACCTCCTACGAGCAGTACTTC. Translation: CASSLSTGATSYEQYF. V and J are TRBV7-2 and TRBJ2-7, with 8 bases lining up with TRBD1. The CDR3 covers 16 residues. Germline V gives CDR1 SGHTA, CDR2 FQGNSA. The V gene end was trimmed by 3 bases and the J gene end by 0 bases; junction bases not matched to a gene: 7.

The chain recombines TRBV7-9 with TRBJ1-2, with 7 bases that match TRBD1. The trim removed 11 bases at V and 8 bases at J, leaving 20 bases unmatched. The CDR3 spans 15 residues. CDR1 SEHNR and CDR2 FQNEAQ come from the germline V gene (reference sequence). CDR3 sequence (DNA): TGTGCCTCGGGGGTGCGGGACAGCGGGCGAGGGGGCTACACCTTC. This gives the protein CASGVRDSGRGGYTF.

The V gene is TRBV7-2, the J gene TRBJ2-7, with D possibly matching TRBD1 (5 bases). Trimming cost V 1 base and J 2 bases, with 12 bases left between them. The CDR3 is 15 residues long. The germline CDR1 and CDR2 sequences are SGHTA and FQGNSA. This CDR3 is CASSLVLQGPYEQYF. The CDR3 DNA reads as TGTGCCAGCAGCTTAGTGTTGCAGGGCCCCTACGAGCAGTACTTC.

This clone appeared a single time. The rearrangement uses TRBV27 and TRBJ1-2, with D possibly TRBD1 on 5 matching bases. CDR3 length equals 15 residues. Germline CDR1 reads MNHEY; CDR2 reads SMNVEV (reference sequence). V was clipped by 6 bases and J by 7 bases, with 21 bases between them. The CDR3, as DNA: TGTGCCAGCAGAAGGGGTTATTTAGGGCCTCTTGGCTACACCTTC. Encoded protein: CASRRGYLGPLGYTF.

The chain joins TRBV29-1 to TRBJ2-2; 8 bases are shared with TRBD1. With 7 bases clipped from V and 2 bases from J, the junction kept 6 bases outside the gene matches. Germline V lookup: CDR1 SQVTM, CDR2 ANQGSEA. This CDR3 is built from 14 residues. The CDR3 DNA sequence: TGCAGCGGGCAGACAGGGGTCAACACCGGGGAGCTGTTTTTT. Its protein is CSGQTGVNTGELFF.

The gene calls are TRBV7-8 and TRBJ2-2, with TRBD1 matching over 8 bases. CDR1 is SGHVS and CDR2 is FQNEAQ in the germline V gene. Trimming removed 6 bases from V and 7 bases from J; junction bases left unmatched: 10. This CDR3 contains 15 residues. CDR3 coding DNA: TGTGCCAGCAGGACTGACAGGGGATGGGGCGGGGAGCTGTTTTTT. Protein sequence: CASRTDRGWGGELFF.

V usage is TRBV29-1 and J usage is TRBJ2-1; TRBD2 aligns across 10 bases. Germline CDR1 and CDR2: SQVTM and ANQGSEA. Trimming removed 6 bases from V and 2 bases from J; junction bases left unmatched: 4. The length of the CDR3 is 14 residues. For the CDR3, the DNA is TGCAGCGTGATACTAGCGGGGACCTACAATGAGCAGTTCTTC. It yields the protein CSVILAGTYNEQFF.